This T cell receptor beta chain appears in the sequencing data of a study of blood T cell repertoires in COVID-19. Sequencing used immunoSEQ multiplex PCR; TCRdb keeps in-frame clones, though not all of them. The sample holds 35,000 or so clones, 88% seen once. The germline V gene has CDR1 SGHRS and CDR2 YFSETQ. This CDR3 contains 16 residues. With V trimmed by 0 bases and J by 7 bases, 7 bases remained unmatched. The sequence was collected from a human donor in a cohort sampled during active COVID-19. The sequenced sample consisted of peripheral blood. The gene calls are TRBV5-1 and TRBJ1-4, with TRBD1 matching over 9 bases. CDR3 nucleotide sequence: TGCGCCAGCAGCTTGGTCCCCGGGACAGGGAGTGAAAAACTGTTTTTT. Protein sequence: CASSLVPGTGSEKLFF.